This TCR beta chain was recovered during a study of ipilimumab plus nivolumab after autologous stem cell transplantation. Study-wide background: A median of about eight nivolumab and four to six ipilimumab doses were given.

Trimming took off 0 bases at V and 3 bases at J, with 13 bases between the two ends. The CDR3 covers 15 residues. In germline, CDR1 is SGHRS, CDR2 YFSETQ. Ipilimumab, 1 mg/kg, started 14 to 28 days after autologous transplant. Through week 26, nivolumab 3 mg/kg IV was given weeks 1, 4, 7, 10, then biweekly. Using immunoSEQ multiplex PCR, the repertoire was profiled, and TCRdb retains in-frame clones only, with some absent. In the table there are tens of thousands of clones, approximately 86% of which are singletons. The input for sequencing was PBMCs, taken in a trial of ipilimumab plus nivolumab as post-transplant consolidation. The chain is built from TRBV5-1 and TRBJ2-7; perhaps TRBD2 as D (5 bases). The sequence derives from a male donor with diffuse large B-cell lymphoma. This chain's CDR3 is CASSLDPGIHYEQYF. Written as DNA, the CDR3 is TGCGCCAGCAGCTTGGATCCGGGGATTCACTACGAGCAGTACTTC.